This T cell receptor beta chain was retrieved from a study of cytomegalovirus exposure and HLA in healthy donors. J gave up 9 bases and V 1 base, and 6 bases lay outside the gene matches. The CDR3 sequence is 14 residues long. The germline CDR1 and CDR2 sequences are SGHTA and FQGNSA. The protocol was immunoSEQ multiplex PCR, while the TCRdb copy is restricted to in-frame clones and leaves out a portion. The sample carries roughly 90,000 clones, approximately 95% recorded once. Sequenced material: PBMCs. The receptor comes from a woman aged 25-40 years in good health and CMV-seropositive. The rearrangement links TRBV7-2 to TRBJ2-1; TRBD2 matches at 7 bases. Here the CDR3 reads CASSLVRTRGEQFF. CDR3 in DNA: TGTGCCAGCAGCTTAGTTCGGACTAGGGGTGAGCAGTTCTTC. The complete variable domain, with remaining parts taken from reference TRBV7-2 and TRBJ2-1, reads GAGVSQSPSNKVTEKGKDVELRCDPISGHTALYWYRQSLGQGLEFLIYFQGNSAPDKSGLPSDRFSAERTGGSVSTLTIQRTQQEDSAVYLCASSLVRTRGEQFFGPGTRLTVL.